The 21 T cell receptor beta chains below come from one sample, sequenced in a study of blood T cell repertoires in COVID-19. Profiling relied on immunoSEQ multiplex PCR, and the TCRdb table lists in-frame clones only, not all of them. Of approximately 100,000 clones in the sample, roughly 84% are singletons; the top ten hold about 6.6%. Sequencing input: peripheral blood. Receptors originate from a woman in her forties or fifties with acute or convalescent COVID-19.

V usage is TRBV3-1 (or the pseudogene TRBV3-2) and J usage is TRBJ2-7; D possibly corresponds to TRBD2 (7 bases). The CDR3 sequence is 14 residues long. The germline V gene encodes CDR1 LGHDT and CDR2 YNNKEL (reference sequence). V was cut by 4 bases and J by 6 bases, with 16 bases left in between. The CDR3 DNA sequence: TGTGCCAGCAGCCGAAGCCGCGGGGGCGGCGAGCAGTACTTC. Its protein is CASSRSRGGGEQYF.

The chain uses TRBV5-5 and TRBJ1-1, with D unresolved. CDR1 and CDR2 from the germline V gene are SGHKS and YYEKEE (reference sequence). This CDR3 region has 14 residues. V lost 1 base, J lost 0 bases, and 7 bases lay in between. As DNA, the CDR3 is TGTGCCAGCAGCTTGCTCAGGCTGAACACTGAAGCTTTCTTT. Translation gives CASSLLRLNTEAFF.

The genes are TRBV7-8 and TRBJ1-5, with 8 bases lining up with TRBD1. Per the germline V gene, CDR1 is SGHVS and CDR2 is FQNEAQ. The CDR3 loop spans 14 amino acids. With V trimmed by 3 bases and J by 5 bases, 3 bases remained unmatched. Here the CDR3 DNA reads TGTGCCAGCAGCTTGGACAGGGCTGATCAGCCCCAGCATTTT. This codes for CASSLDRADQPQHF.

CDR3 residues: CASTMGRDRSNQPQHF. The CDR3 DNA is TGTGCCAGTACCATGGGAAGGGACAGGAGCAATCAGCCCCAGCATTTT. The chain uses TRBV19 and TRBJ1-5; 8 nucleotides line up with TRBD1. V gave up 7 bases and J gave up 1 base; unmatched junction bases: 9. The germline CDR1 and CDR2 sequences are LNHDA and SQIVND (reference sequence). CDR3 length: 16 amino acids.

This clone was observed a few times. The chain uses TRBV6-5 and TRBJ1-4; unclear D gene. V was cut by 5 bases and J by 4 bases, with 11 bases left in between. The CDR3 covers 14 residues. Germline V lookup: CDR1 MNHEY, CDR2 SVGAGI. In DNA form, the CDR3 reads TGTGCCAGCAGTCTTACACCAATTAATGAAAAACTGTTTTTT. It is translated as CASSLTPINEKLFF.

The rearrangement links TRBV5-1 to TRBJ1-3; D possibly corresponds to TRBD1 (5 bases). Trimming left V 4 bases short and J 0 bases short, with 14 bases between. The germline CDR1 and CDR2 sequences are SGHRS and YFSETQ. The length of the CDR3 is 16 residues. Written as DNA, the CDR3 is TGCGCCAGCAGCCTTACGGGGGAAAGCTCTGGAAACACCATATATTTT. This translates into CASSLTGESSGNTIYF.

The gene calls are TRBV5-8 and TRBJ1-5, with 9 nucleotides matching TRBD1. The germline V gene has CDR1 SGHTS and CDR2 YDEGEE. The ends lost 6 bases at V and 0 bases at J; junction bases unmatched: 16. The CDR3 has 19 residues. The CDR3 DNA reads TGTGCCAGCACCCATCTCCCGGGACAGGGCGGGTATAGCAATCAGCCCCAGCATTTT. Amino acid sequence: CASTHLPGQGGYSNQPQHF.

The chain has TRBV12-3 or TRBV12-4 and TRBJ1-6; D remains unclear. V lost 3 bases to trimming and J lost 7 bases, with 7 bases between them. This CDR3 region has 13 residues. This CDR3 is CASSFTANSPLHF. The CDR3 DNA sequence: TGTGCCAGCAGTTTTACTGCAAATTCACCCCTCCACTTT.

The chain is built from TRBV6-5 and TRBJ1-1, with 7 bases identical to TRBD1. V shed 2 bases and J 4 bases; nucleotides not matched to a gene: 10. The CDR3 length is 16 residues. Germline-derived CDR1 and CDR2 are MNHEY and SVGAGI. Here the CDR3 DNA reads TGTGCCAGCAGTTACACTTCCGGGACAGTTGGCACTGAAGCTTTCTTT. Encoded protein: CASSYTSGTVGTEAFF.

This clone was detected only once. The chain employs TRBV11-2 and TRBJ1-5; 7 bases are shared with TRBD1. J lost 7 bases, V lost 5 bases, and 5 bases had no gene match. The CDR3 covers 13 residues. Germline V gene data show CDR1 as SGHAT and CDR2 as FQNNGV. CDR3 nucleotides: TGTGCCAGCAGCATTGGACAGGCACAGCCCCAGCATTTT. Translating gives CASSIGQAQPQHF.

The CDR3 nucleotides read TGTGCCAGCACTAAAACTCTTGAGCCCCAGCATTTT. It yields the protein CASTKTLEPQHF. V is TRBV28 and J is TRBJ1-5; D unclear. The CDR3 totals 12 residues. Per germline, CDR1 MDHEN and CDR2 SYDVKM. V lost 7 bases and J 8 bases, leaving 12 bases between the germline ends. Looking up the rest from reference TRBV28 and TRBJ1-5 gives the full variable domain: DVKVTQSSRYLVKRTGEKVFLECVQDMDHENMFWYRQDPGLGLRLIYFSYDVKMKEKGDIPEGYSVSREKKERFSLILESASTNQTSMYLCASTKTLEPQHFGDGTRLSIL.

The chain is built from TRBV10-1 and TRBJ2-1; D is uncertain. The CDR3 spans 9 residues. Germline CDR1 WNHNN, CDR2 SYGVQD (reference sequence). V was shortened by 11 bases and J by 4 bases, with 3 bases between the two germline ends. CDR3 protein: CASYNEQFF. In nucleotides, the CDR3 is TGCGCCTCGTACAATGAGCAGTTCTTC.

The chain couples TRBV11-2 to TRBJ1-1, with 7 bases matching TRBD1. The CDR3 is made up of 15 amino acids. Germline lookup yields CDR1 SGHAT and CDR2 FQNNGV. The J segment lost 1 base and the V segment lost 1 base, leaving 3 bases of the junction unmatched. CDR3 DNA: TGTGCCAGCAGCTTAGTGACAGGGTGGAACACTGAAGCTTTCTTT. Protein sequence: CASSLVTGWNTEAFF.

The J gene is TRBJ1-4, the V gene TRBV11-2, with a weak D call TRBD1 (6 bases). Trimming took off 4 bases at V and 13 bases at J, with 16 bases between the two ends. Germline V gives CDR1 SGHAT, CDR2 FQNNGV. The CDR3 is 13 amino acids. DNA of the CDR3: TGTGCCAGCAGCTACCACAGGGAGAAAGGACTGTTTTTT. Residues: CASSYHREKGLFF.

The chain has TRBV5-1 and TRBJ2-3; TRBD2 agrees at 16 bases. The CDR3 runs 16 residues. Unmatched junction bases numbered 6, after V lost 4 bases and J lost 7 bases. Germline assignment: CDR1 SGHRS and CDR2 YFSETQ. The CDR3 region is CASSPGTSGGGYTQYF. The CDR3 DNA sequence: TGCGCCAGCAGCCCCGGGACTAGCGGGGGGGGATATACGCAGTATTTT.

The chain uses TRBV7-9 and TRBJ2-1; weak D call: TRBD1 (6 bases). The germline V and J ends were trimmed by 5 bases and 9 bases, with 26 bases remaining between them. This CDR3 is built from 17 residues. Germline V lookup: CDR1 SEHNR, CDR2 FQNEAQ (reference sequence). Here the CDR3 DNA reads TGTGCCAGCAGCCCCACAAAACAGGGCCCCAGTTCCGGTGAGCAGTTCTTC. Protein product: CASSPTKQGPSSGEQFF. Filled out from reference TRBV7-9 and TRBJ2-1, the complete variable domain reads DTGVSQNPRHKITKRGQNVTFRCDPISEHNRLYWYRQTLGQGPEFLTYFQNEAQLEKSRLLSDRFSAERPKGSFSTLEIQRTEQGDSAMYLCASSPTKQGPSSGEQFFGPGTRLTVL.

The gene calls are TRBV5-4 and TRBJ2-3, with 11 bases lining up with TRBD2. CDR3 length: 15 residues. V shed 3 bases and J 6 bases; nucleotides not matched to a gene: 6. Germline values: CDR1 SGHNT, CDR2 YYREEE (reference sequence). This chain's CDR3 is CASSYLAGGGDTQYF. The CDR3 DNA sequence: TGTGCCAGCAGCTACTTAGCGGGGGGGGGTGATACGCAGTATTTT.

This chain connects TRBV21-1 to TRBJ1-3; the table gives TRBD1 as D, unverified against the DNA. TRBV21-1 counts as a pseudogene. The CDR3 is 13 amino acids. This CDR3 is CASSKRTGNTIYF. For the CDR3, the DNA is TGTGCCAGCAGCAAAAGGACAGGAAACACCATATATTTT.

The chain joins TRBV28 to TRBJ1-6, with D possibly being TRBD1 (5 bases). CDR3 size: 14 residues. CDR1 and CDR2 from the germline V gene are MDHEN and SYDVKM. Trimming stripped 7 bases from V and 6 bases from J, with 13 bases between. CDR3 DNA sequence: TGTGCCAGCACAGGGCCCACCATTAATTCACCCCTCCACTTT. Translated: CASTGPTINSPLHF.

The chain has TRBV19 and TRBJ1-1, with 9 bases that match TRBD1. CDR3 size: 15 residues. In germline, CDR1 is LNHDA, CDR2 SQIVND (reference sequence). V was pared by 3 bases and J by 1 base, with 3 bases of the junction left unmatched. CDR3 in amino acids: CASSIHRGQNTEAFF. The CDR3 DNA sequence: TGTGCCAGTAGTATCCACAGGGGGCAGAACACTGAAGCTTTCTTT.

The chain carries TRBV6-5 and TRBJ2-7; 7 nucleotides align to TRBD1. With V trimmed by 2 bases and J by 5 bases, 12 bases remained unmatched. This CDR3 is 16 amino acids long. CDR1 and CDR2 from the germline V gene are MNHEY and SVGAGI. CDR3 protein: CASSYGVDRVDDEQYF. CDR3 coding DNA: TGTGCCAGCAGTTACGGGGTCGACAGGGTAGACGACGAGCAGTACTTC.